The present T cell receptor beta chain was sequenced within a study of response to subunit inactivated influenza vaccine. This clonotype occurred a few times. This CDR3 spans 16 amino acids. J was trimmed by 10 bases and V by 1 base; bases with no gene match: 11. From germline, CDR1 is MGHRA and CDR2 YSYEKL. From the RT-PCR reads, TCRdb called clonotypes with MiXCR, one entry per CDR3 protein. The sample contains hundreds of thousands of distinct CDR3 sequences, approximately 15% of which appear only once. Here the sequenced sample was PBMCs from blood, taken 14 to 15 days before vaccination. The source of this sequence is a man in his forties or fifties who received an inactivated influenza vaccine. This chain connects TRBV4-1 to TRBJ1-4, with 8 bases matching TRBD1. Here the CDR3 reads CASSQGQGPSDGKLFF. The DNA for the CDR3 is TGCGCCAGCAGCCAAGGACAGGGGCCCAGTGACGGAAAACTGTTTTTT.